This TCR beta chain was captured in a study of PD-1 blockade in classical Hodgkin lymphoma. Study-level findings and limits: Diminished baseline TCR diversity has been reported in newly diagnosed patients relative to healthy donors. At C4D1, TCR diversity had climbed significantly for CD4+ cells, though not for CD8+ cells.

Each patient relapsed following autologous stem cell transplantation, and prior brentuximab vedotin exposure differed. Classifying best responses yielded complete response, partial response or progressive disease. Method: immunoSEQ multiplex PCR; TCRdb's copy keeps in-frame clones and lacks some. In the table there are roughly 81,000 clones, about nine tenths of which are singletons. CDR1 is SQVTM, CDR2 ANQGSEA, per germline. V was trimmed by 1 base and J by 1 base, leaving 7 bases between them. This CDR3 is built from 14 residues. Turning to this clone: Its specificity is unknown.

Sequenced here: peripheral blood mononuclear cells (PBMCs), sampled before the second cycle of nivolumab. The receptor comes from a human donor with classical Hodgkin lymphoma. The chain uses TRBV29-1 and TRBJ2-2; perhaps TRBD1 as D (6 bases). CDR3 nucleotide sequence: TGCAGCGTTGAAGGGACAGAGAACACCGGGGAGCTGTTTTTT. Translation gives CSVEGTENTGELFF.